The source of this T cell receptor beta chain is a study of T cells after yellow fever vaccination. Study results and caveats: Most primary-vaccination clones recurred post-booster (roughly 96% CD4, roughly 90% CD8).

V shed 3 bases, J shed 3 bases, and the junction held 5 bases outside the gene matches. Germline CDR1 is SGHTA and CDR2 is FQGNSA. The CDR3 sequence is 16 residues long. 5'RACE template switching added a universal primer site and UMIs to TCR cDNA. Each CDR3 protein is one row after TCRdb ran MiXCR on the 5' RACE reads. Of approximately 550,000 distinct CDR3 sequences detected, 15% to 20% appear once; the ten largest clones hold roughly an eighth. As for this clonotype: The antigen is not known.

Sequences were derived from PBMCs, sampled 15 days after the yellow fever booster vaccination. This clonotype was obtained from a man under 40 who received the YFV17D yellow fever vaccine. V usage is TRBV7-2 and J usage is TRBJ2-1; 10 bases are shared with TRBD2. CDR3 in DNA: TGTGCCAGCAGCTTCAGCGGGAGGGCTGGCTACAATGAGCAGTTCTTC. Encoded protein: CASSFSGRAGYNEQFF.